This T cell receptor (beta chain) was recovered during a study of early T cells in non-severe SARS-CoV-2 infection. Unique molecular identifiers were added to individual cDNA molecules. TCRdb re-called the 5' RACE reads through MiXCR, storing one row per CDR3 protein. The sample includes approximately 47,000 distinct CDR3 sequences, about 6.2% seen only once; the top ten take 6% to 8.5%. This clonotype was counted between two and nine times. Its antigen remains unidentified. Study conclusions and caveats: Lookups in VDJdb leaned toward anti-spike CD8 responses and missed private and CD4 specificities.

This CDR3 is 15 amino acids long. The ends lost 1 base at V and 5 bases at J; junction bases unmatched: 3. Germline V gene data show CDR1 as SGHVS and CDR2 as FQNEAQ. This clonotype was sampled from an adult who was a healthcare worker with PCR-confirmed SARS-CoV-2 infection or an uninfected control (not recorded which). Source: whole blood, taken at baseline. V and J are TRBV7-8 and TRBJ1-4; 8 bases match TRBD1. The DNA for the CDR3 is TGTGCCAGCAGCTTAGGGACAGGGTCCAATGAAAAACTGTTTTTT. Residues: CASSLGTGSNEKLFF.